One sample yielded the 20 T cell receptor beta chains listed below, sequenced in a study of identical twins. Each CDR3 protein gets one entry after TCRdb re-called the 5' RACE reads with MiXCR. The sample includes about 250,000 distinct CDR3 sequences, approximately 7.9% of them seen just once. These same data were also listed under a study on yellow fever vaccine responses in identical twins.

Source material: CD8+ T cells sorted from blood. All receptors derive from a woman aged 18-29 years in good health.

In this sample, this clonotype turned up many times. The V call is TRBV12-3 or TRBV12-4, the J call TRBJ2-2, with D possibly being TRBD2 (6 bases). This CDR3 is built from 14 residues. Trimming took 2 bases from V and 4 from J, leaving 8 bases between them. CDR3 sequence: CASSLSGVTGELFF. The CDR3, as DNA: TGTGCCAGCAGTTTATCGGGGGTCACCGGGGAGCTGTTTTTT.

The gene calls are TRBV12-3 or TRBV12-4 and TRBJ2-3; 7 nucleotides align to TRBD1. V gave up 6 bases and J gave up 6 bases; unmatched junction bases: 9. The CDR3 consists of 14 residues. The CDR3 reads CASSQTGESDTQYF. The CDR3 DNA reads as TGTGCCAGCAGCCAAACAGGGGAGTCGGATACGCAGTATTTT.

This clonotype was seen at least ten times. The rearrangement uses TRBV3-1 and TRBJ2-7, with D possibly TRBD2 on 6 matching bases. The CDR3 has 14 residues. Per the germline V gene, CDR1 is LGHDT and CDR2 is YNNKEL (reference sequence). Between the trimmed V and J ends, which lost 1 base and 3 bases, there was a span of 10 bases. Here the CDR3 DNA reads TGTGCCAGCAGCCAAGCGGGAGAGTTCTACGAGCAGTACTTC. Protein: CASSQAGEFYEQYF.

This clonotype was detected only a few times. This sequence joins TRBV29-1 and TRBJ1-6; TRBD1 aligns across 11 bases. This CDR3 comprises 14 residues. Germline V gene data show CDR1 as SQVTM and CDR2 as ANQGSEA. J was trimmed by 8 bases and V by 5 bases; bases with no gene match: 5. As DNA, the CDR3 is TGCAGCGTTCGGACAGGGGGCGATCATTCACCCCTCCACTTT. Its translation: CSVRTGGDHSPLHF. The full variable domain, in which reference TRBV29-1 and TRBJ1-6 provide the parts outside the CDR3, is SAVISQKPSRDICQRGTSLTIQCQVDSQVTMMFWYRQQPGQSLTLIATANQGSEATYESGFVIDKFPISRPNLTFSTLTVSNMSPEDSSIYLCSVRTGGDHSPLHFGNGTRLTVT.

This chain links TRBV5-6 with TRBJ2-7; no definite D call. V was clipped by 4 bases and J by 3 bases, with 11 bases between them. Germline V lookup: CDR1 SGHDT, CDR2 YYEEEE. The CDR3 runs to 13 residues. The CDR3 sequence: CASSAEIDYEQYF. CDR3 in DNA: TGTGCCAGCAGCGCGGAGATAGACTACGAGCAGTACTTC.

The chain has TRBV4-1 and TRBJ1-2; a weak D match, TRBD1 (6 bases). This CDR3 is 14 amino acids long. Germline CDR1 is MGHRA and CDR2 is YSYEKL. V gave up 3 bases and J gave up 6 bases, with 14 bases separating them. The CDR3 DNA reads TGCGCCAGCAGCCACCGGGGAGGGGGAGATGGCTACACCTTC. This gives the protein CASSHRGGGDGYTF.

This clonotype was recorded a few times. In nucleotides, the CDR3 is TGCAGTGCTAGAGATTTGACTAGCGAGCACAATGAGCAGTTCTTC. It is translated as CSARDLTSEHNEQFF. The J gene is TRBJ2-1, the V gene TRBV20-1; 8 bases align to TRBD2. V shed 0 bases, J shed 5 bases, and the junction held 6 bases outside the gene matches. The CDR3 is made up of 15 amino acids. Per germline, CDR1 DFQATT and CDR2 SNEGSKA (reference sequence).

In this sample, this clonotype turned up many times. The chain uses TRBV29-1 and TRBJ2-1, with D maybe TRBD2 (6 bases). V lost 1 base, J lost 3 bases, and 13 bases lay in between. Germline values: CDR1 SQVTM, CDR2 ANQGSEA. This CDR3 spans 15 amino acids. CDR3 sequence (DNA): TGCAGCGTTGAAGTTGGAGGGTCGGACTACAATGAGCAGTTCTTC. Translating gives CSVEVGGSDYNEQFF.

This chain links TRBV9 with TRBJ2-1; TRBD2 aligns across 13 bases. The CDR3 is 15 amino acids. Losses at the gene ends were 7 bases for V and 10 bases for J; bases not matched to a gene: 11. Germline values: CDR1 SGDLS, CDR2 YYNGEE. The CDR3, as DNA: TGTGCCAGCGGCCCGCGGACTAGCGGGAGAGGGGAGCAGTTCTTC. Its protein is CASGPRTSGRGEQFF.

This clonotype has just a few counts. The chain carries TRBV29-1 and TRBJ2-1, with D possibly TRBD2 on 5 matching bases. V shed 1 base and J shed 0 bases, with 10 bases lying between them. The CDR3 covers 15 residues. Looked up from germline, CDR1 is SQVTM and CDR2 is ANQGSEA. CDR3 in amino acids: CSVEGAGRSYNEQFF. The CDR3 bases are TGCAGCGTTGAAGGTGCGGGCCGCTCCTACAATGAGCAGTTCTTC.

This clonotype was detected a few times. Here the CDR3 reads CASGGTFYEQYF. In DNA, the CDR3 is TGTGCCAGCGGGGGGACCTTCTACGAGCAGTACTTC. V usage is TRBV5-6 and J usage is TRBJ2-7; D may be TRBD2 (6 bases). The CDR3 sequence is 12 residues long. Germline V lookup: CDR1 SGHDT, CDR2 YYEEEE. V lost 7 bases and J lost 3, with 11 bases in between.

Ten or more counts support this clonotype. The gene calls are TRBV20-1 and TRBJ2-1; tentatively, D is TRBD1 or TRBD2 (5 bases each). This CDR3 is built from 14 residues. Trimming cost V 5 bases and J 3 bases, with 14 bases left between them. Germline V lookup: CDR1 DFQATT, CDR2 SNEGSKA (reference sequence). DNA for the CDR3: TGCAGTGCTTTAGACCGGGACGTCTACAATGAGCAGTTCTTC. Protein product: CSALDRDVYNEQFF.

This clonotype showed up just a few times. The chain links TRBV7-8 to TRBJ1-2; TRBD1 agrees at 11 bases. The J segment lost 1 base and the V segment lost 5 bases, leaving 12 bases of the junction unmatched. Germline V gene lookup returns CDR1 SGHVS and CDR2 FQNEAQ. The CDR3 covers 18 residues. The CDR3 protein is CASSPDRGTGGINYGYTF. DNA of the CDR3: TGTGCCAGCAGCCCGGACCGGGGGACAGGGGGTATTAACTATGGCTACACCTTC. The full variable domain, rest sourced from reference TRBV7-8 and TRBJ1-2, is GAGVSQSPRYKVAKRGQDVALRCDPISGHVSLFWYQQALGQGPEFLTYFQNEAQLDKSGLPSDRFFAERPEGSVSTLKIQRTQQEDSAVYLCASSPDRGTGGINYGYTFGSGTRLTVV.

This chain links TRBV20-1 with TRBJ2-7; TRBD1 might be the D (5 bases). Per the germline V gene, CDR1 is DFQATT and CDR2 is SNEGSKA (reference sequence). The CDR3 sequence is 12 residues long. Trimming took 3 bases from V and 2 from J, leaving 8 bases between them. The DNA of the CDR3 is TGCAGTGCTAGGGGGCCCACCTACGAGCAGTACTTC. Its protein product is CSARGPTYEQYF.

This clonotype has just a few counts. This chain joins TRBV12-3 or TRBV12-4 and TRBJ2-7, with 7 bases that match TRBD1. Losses at the gene ends were 6 bases for V and 4 bases for J; bases not matched to a gene: 15. The CDR3 spans 16 residues. Here the CDR3 DNA reads TGTGCCAGCAGCCCGCCACGACAGGGCGTTGGATACGAGCAGTACTTC. Amino acid sequence: CASSPPRQGVGYEQYF.

This clonotype was seen repeatedly, ten times or more. The V call is TRBV3-1, the J call TRBJ1-6; D is uncertain. V lost 0 bases and J 4 bases, leaving 7 bases between the germline ends. From germline, CDR1 is LGHDT and CDR2 YNNKEL (reference sequence). The length of the CDR3 is 15 residues. The CDR3 region has the DNA TGTGCCAGCAGCCAAGACAACTATTATAATTCACCCCTCCACTTT. It translates to CASSQDNYYNSPLHF.

This clonotype has just a few counts. V is TRBV6-1 and J is TRBJ2-3; TRBD2 matches 12 bases. The CDR3 has 16 amino acids. The ends lost 5 bases at V and 4 bases at J; junction bases unmatched: 7. The V gene's germline CDR1 is MNHNS and CDR2 SASEGT. In nucleotides, the CDR3 is TGTGCCAGCAGTCCTAGCGGGGGGGCTCGCTCAGATACGCAGTATTTT. Protein product: CASSPSGGARSDTQYF.

This clonotype came up many times. The chain has TRBV10-1 and TRBJ2-3; 7 bases line up with TRBD2. The V gene end was trimmed by 3 bases and the J gene end by 4 bases; junction bases not matched to a gene: 4. The CDR3 sequence is 14 residues long. Germline CDR1 and CDR2: WNHNN and SYGVQD (reference sequence). In DNA, the CDR3 is TGCGCCAGCAGTGAATCGCGGGAGCCAGATACGCAGTATTTT. Translating gives CASSESREPDTQYF.

This clonotype was seen a handful of times. The gene calls are TRBV10-1 and TRBJ2-1, with D possibly being TRBD1 (6 bases). CDR1 and CDR2 from the germline V gene are WNHNN and SYGVQD (reference sequence). Trimming took off 1 base at V and 0 bases at J, with 10 bases between the two ends. The CDR3 totals 16 residues. For the CDR3, the DNA is TGCGCCAGCAGTGAGTTCGGGACATCCTCCTACAATGAGCAGTTCTTC. It codes for CASSEFGTSSYNEQFF.

In its sample, this clonotype was seen many times. V usage is TRBV12-3 or TRBV12-4 and J usage is TRBJ2-1, with a possible D match to TRBD1 (6 bases). Trimming pared 5 bases from V and 4 bases from J, leaving 9 bases between. The CDR3 has 13 residues. CDR3: CASSIGQYNEQFF. The DNA of the CDR3 is TGTGCCAGCAGTATCGGACAGTACAATGAGCAGTTCTTC.